What follows is one TCR beta chain and its context. Its antigen is as yet unknown. Each CD8+ T cell subset was flow-sorted in triplicate. Every sort contained 270,000 or so cells. Germline V gives CDR1 MNHEY, CDR2 SMNVEV (reference sequence). The CDR3 sequence is 17 residues long. The libraries of TRB cDNA were prepared using 5' RACE with UMI labels. Reprocessing the 5' RACE reads, TCRdb reports a single entry for every CDR3 protein and omits DNA. Seen in this sample are roughly 41,000 distinct CDR3 sequences; the ten most common clones hold about 8.4%. These data originate in a study of CXCR3-negative and CXCR3-positive naive CD8 T cells. Notes on the study in general: Comparison of naive CXCR3-negative and CXCR3-positive cells revealed similar TRBV-TRBJ usage, while memory cells differed. Most assays used freshly isolated PBMCs, as cryopreservation partially reduced CXCR3.

Sequenced sample: memory CD8+ T cells from blood. The TCR originated in a human donor in good health. Some clones in this sample may be carry-over from other donors' samples. V gene TRBV27 combines with J gene TRBJ1-2; TCRdb lists TRBD1, though no DNA is available to test this call. CDR3 loop: CASSVGLTGNSPWGYTF.